Sequencing of this T cell receptor beta chain was carried out in a study of CD8+ T cells in alopecia areata. With regard to this clone: The antigen is not known.

Peripheral blood and lesional scalp punch biopsies came from alopecia areata patients. CDR3 length equals 13 residues. The germline CDR1 and CDR2 sequences are SQVTM and ANQGSEA. V shed 6 bases and J 5 bases; nucleotides not matched to a gene: 10. Following extraction, RNA underwent reverse transcription to cDNA, which served as the sequencing template. The method was immunoSEQ multiplex PCR; TCRdb's version includes in-frame clones alone and lacks a portion of them. Altogether about 180,000 clones are present, around 60% being singletons, with the ten largest covering roughly 14%. General observations from the study: More clonal than normal scalp was lesional scalp, particularly alopecia totalis/universalis. Sequencing of scalp samples also includes resident alphabeta T cells from normal skin.

Sequenced material: CD4+ T cells sorted from blood, taken at week 0. The rearrangement uses TRBV29-1 and TRBJ2-7; 7 bases align to TRBD2. This TCR was sampled from a human donor with alopecia areata. The CDR3 DNA reads TGCAGCGTAAAGGGACTATACGCCAACGAGCAGTACTTC. It specifies CSVKGLYANEQYF.